This entry describes one T cell receptor (beta chain). Its antigen is as yet unknown. The source of the sample is a study of cytomegalovirus exposure and HLA in healthy donors. Broader study findings: The investigators catalogued 180 or so TCR beta chains as cytomegalovirus-associated. In vitro testing confirmed three CMV-associated chains as specific for CMV antigens. In the 95 to 150 validation repertoires, more than 85% of cluster scores exceeded 0, per a later analysis.

The donors belonged to the roughly 110-subject validation cohort, separate from the 666-subject first cohort. TCRdb's table, derived via immunoSEQ multiplex PCR, lists solely in-frame clones and lacks some. The table shows 100,000 to 150,000 clones, with roughly 87% occurring only once. Germline CDR1 and CDR2: SGDLS and YYNGEE. This CDR3 has 18 residues. Trimming at V came to 2 bases and at J to 0 bases, leaving 7 bases not matched to a gene. The sequenced material came from PBMCs. The clonotype was recovered from a woman younger than 35 in good health and CMV-seronegative. The V call is TRBV9, the J call TRBJ2-1; 11 bases map to TRBD1. In DNA, the CDR3 is TGTGCCAGCAGCGTTCGGGACAGGGGGGAAAGCTCCTACAATGAGCAGTTCTTC. Its translation is CASSVRDRGESSYNEQFF.